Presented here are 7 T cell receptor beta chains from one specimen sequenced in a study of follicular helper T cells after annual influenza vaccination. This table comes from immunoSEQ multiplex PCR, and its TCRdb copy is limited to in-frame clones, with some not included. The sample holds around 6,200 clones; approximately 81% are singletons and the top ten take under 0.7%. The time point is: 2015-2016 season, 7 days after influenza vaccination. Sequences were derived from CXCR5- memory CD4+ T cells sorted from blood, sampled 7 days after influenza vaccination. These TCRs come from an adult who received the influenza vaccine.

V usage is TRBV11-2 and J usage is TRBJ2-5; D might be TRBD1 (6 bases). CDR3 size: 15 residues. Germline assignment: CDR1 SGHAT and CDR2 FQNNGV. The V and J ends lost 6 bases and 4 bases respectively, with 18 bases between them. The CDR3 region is CASSNNRVAGETQYF. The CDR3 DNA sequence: TGTGCCAGCAGTAATAACAGGGTCGCGGGAGAGACCCAGTACTTC.

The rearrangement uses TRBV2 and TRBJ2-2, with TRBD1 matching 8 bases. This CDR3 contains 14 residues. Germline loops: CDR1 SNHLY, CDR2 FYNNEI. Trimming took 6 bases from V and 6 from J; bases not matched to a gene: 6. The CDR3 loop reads CASRPDREAGELFF. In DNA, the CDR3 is TGTGCCAGCAGGCCGGACAGGGAGGCCGGGGAGCTGTTTTTT. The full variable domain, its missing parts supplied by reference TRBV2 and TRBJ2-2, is EPEVTQTPSHQVTQMGQEVILRCVPISNHLYFYWYRQILGQKVEFLVSFYNNEISEKSEIFDDQFSVERPDGSNFTLKIRSTKLEDSAMYFCASRPDREAGELFFGEGSRLTVL.

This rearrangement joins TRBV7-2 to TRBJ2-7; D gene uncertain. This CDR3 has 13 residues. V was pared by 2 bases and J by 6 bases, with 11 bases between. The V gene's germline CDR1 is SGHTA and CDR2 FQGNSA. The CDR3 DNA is TGTGCCAGCAGCTTATACCTTGCCGCCGAGCAGTACTTC. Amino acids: CASSLYLAAEQYF.

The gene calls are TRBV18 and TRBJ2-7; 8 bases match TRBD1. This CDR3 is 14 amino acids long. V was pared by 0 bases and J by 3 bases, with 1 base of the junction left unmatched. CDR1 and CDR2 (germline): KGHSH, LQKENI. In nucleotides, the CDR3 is TGTGCCAGCTCACCACCACAGGGGGTCTACGAGCAGTACTTC. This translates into CASSPPQGVYEQYF.

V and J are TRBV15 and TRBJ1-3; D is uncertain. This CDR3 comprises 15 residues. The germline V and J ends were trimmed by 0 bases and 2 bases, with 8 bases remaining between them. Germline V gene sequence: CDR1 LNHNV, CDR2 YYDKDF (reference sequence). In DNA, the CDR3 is TGTGCCACCAGCAGAGATGGGGTGGCTGGAAACACCATATATTTT. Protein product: CATSRDGVAGNTIYF.

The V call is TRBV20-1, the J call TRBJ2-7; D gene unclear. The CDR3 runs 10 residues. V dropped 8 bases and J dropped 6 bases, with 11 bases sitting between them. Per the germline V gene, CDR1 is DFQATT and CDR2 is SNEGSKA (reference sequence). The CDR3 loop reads CSPPGSEQYF. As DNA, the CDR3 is TGCAGTCCTCCCGGGTCCGAGCAGTACTTC.

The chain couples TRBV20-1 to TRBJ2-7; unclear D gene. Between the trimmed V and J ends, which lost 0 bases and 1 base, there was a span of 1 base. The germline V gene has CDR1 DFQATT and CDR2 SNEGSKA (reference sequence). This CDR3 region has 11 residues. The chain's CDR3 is CSARDSYEQYF. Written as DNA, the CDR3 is TGCAGTGCTAGAGATTCCTACGAGCAGTACTTC.